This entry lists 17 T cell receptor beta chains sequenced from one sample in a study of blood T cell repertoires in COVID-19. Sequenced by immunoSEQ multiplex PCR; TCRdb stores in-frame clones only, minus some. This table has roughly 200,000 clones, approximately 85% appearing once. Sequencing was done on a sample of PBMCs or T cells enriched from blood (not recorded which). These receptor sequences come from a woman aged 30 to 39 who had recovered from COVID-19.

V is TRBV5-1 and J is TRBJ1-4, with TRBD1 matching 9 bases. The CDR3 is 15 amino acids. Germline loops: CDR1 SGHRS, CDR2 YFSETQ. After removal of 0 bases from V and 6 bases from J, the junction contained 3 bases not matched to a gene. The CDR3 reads CASSLGTGGDEKLFF. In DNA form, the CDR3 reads TGCGCCAGCAGCTTGGGAACAGGGGGCGATGAAAAACTGTTTTTT.

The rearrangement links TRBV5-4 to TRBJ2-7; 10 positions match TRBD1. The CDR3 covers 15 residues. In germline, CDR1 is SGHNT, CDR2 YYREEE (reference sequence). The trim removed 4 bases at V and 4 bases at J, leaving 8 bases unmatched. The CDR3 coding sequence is TGTGCCAGCAGCCGTGCCGGGACAGGGGTGTACGAGCAGTACTTC. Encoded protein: CASSRAGTGVYEQYF. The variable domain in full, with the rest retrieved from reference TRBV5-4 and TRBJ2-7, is ETGVTQSPTHLIKTRGQQVTLRCSSQSGHNTVSWYQQALGQGPQFIFQYYREEENGRGNFPPRFSGLQFPNYSSELNVNALELDDSALYLCASSRAGTGVYEQYFGPGTRLTVT.

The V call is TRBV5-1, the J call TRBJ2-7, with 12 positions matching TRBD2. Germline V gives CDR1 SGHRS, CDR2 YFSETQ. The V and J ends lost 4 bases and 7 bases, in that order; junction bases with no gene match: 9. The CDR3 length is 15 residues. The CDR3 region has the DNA TGCGCCAGCAGCCCGACTAGCGGGAGTACGGGTGAGCAGTACTTC. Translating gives CASSPTSGSTGEQYF.

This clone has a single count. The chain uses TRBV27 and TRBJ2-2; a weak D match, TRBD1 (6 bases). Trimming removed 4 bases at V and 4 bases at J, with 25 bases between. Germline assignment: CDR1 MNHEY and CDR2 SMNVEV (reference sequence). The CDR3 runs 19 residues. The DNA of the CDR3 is TGTGCCAGCAGTTCACCCCTCGTCAAGACAGGAAGGAGCACCGGGGAGCTGTTTTTT. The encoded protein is CASSSPLVKTGRSTGELFF.

CDR3 sequence (DNA): TGTGCCAGCTCACAACCTCCGGGACAGGGAATCCTTGGGCAGTTCTTC. Translating it yields CASSQPPGQGILGQFF. The chain couples TRBV18 to TRBJ2-1; 9 nucleotides match TRBD1. Per germline, CDR1 KGHSH and CDR2 LQKENI. The CDR3 sequence is 16 residues long. With V trimmed by 4 bases and J by 12 bases, 16 bases remained unmatched.

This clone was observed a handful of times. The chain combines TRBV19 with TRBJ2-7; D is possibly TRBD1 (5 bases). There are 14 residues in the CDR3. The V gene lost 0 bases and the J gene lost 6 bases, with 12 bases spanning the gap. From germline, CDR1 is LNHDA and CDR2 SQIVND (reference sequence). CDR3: CASSIDRAIGEQYF. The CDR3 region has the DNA TGTGCCAGTAGTATAGACAGGGCTATCGGCGAGCAGTACTTC.

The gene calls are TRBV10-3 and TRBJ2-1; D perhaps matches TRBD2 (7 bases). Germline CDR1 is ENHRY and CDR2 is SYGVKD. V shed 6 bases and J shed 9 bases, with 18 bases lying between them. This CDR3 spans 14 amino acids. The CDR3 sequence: CAIRERGQGGEQFF. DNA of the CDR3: TGTGCCATCAGGGAGCGGGGCCAAGGGGGTGAGCAGTTCTTC.

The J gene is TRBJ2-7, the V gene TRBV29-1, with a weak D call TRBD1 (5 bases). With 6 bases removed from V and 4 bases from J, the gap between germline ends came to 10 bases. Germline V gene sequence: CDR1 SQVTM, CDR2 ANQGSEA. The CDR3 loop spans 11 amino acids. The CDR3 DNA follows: TGCAGCGTCAGGGAAAGGTACGAGCAGTACTTC. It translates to CSVRERYEQYF.

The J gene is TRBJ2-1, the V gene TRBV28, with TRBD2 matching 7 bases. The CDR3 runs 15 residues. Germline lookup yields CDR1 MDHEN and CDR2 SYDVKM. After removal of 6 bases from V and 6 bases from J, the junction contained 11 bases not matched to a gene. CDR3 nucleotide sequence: TGTGCCAGCAGACGGGGGGACTTCCACATCAATGAGCAGTTCTTC. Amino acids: CASRRGDFHINEQFF. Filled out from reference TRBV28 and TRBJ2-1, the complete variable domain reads DVKVTQSSRYLVKRTGEKVFLECVQDMDHENMFWYRQDPGLGLRLIYFSYDVKMKEKGDIPEGYSVSREKKERFSLILESASTNQTSMYLCASRRGDFHINEQFFGPGTRLTVL.

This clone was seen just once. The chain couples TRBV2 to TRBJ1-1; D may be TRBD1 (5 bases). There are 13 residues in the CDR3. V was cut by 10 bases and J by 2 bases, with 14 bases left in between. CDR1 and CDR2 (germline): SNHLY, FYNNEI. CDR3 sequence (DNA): TGTGCCAACCAACAGGAGCTAAACACTGAAGCTTTCTTT. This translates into CANQQELNTEAFF. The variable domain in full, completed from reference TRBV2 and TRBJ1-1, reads EPEVTQTPSHQVTQMGQEVILRCVPISNHLYFYWYRQILGQKVEFLVSFYNNEISEKSEIFDDQFSVERPDGSNFTLKIRSTKLEDSAMYFCANQQELNTEAFFGQGTRLTVV.

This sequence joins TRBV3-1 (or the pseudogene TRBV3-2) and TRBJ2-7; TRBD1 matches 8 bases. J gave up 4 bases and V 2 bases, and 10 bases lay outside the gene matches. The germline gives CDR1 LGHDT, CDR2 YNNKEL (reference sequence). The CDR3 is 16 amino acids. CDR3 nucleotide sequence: TGTGCCAGCAGCCAAAGCTTTCCAGGGGGCATTTACGAGCAGTACTTC. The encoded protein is CASSQSFPGGIYEQYF.

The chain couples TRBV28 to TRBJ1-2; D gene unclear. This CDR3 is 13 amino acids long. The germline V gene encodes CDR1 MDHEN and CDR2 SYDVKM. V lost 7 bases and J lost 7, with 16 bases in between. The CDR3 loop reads CASTGDVVGGYTF. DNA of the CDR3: TGTGCCAGCACGGGTGATGTTGTGGGTGGCTACACCTTC.

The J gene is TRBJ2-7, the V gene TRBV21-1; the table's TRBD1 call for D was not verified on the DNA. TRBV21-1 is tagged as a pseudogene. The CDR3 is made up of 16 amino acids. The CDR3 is CASSNLAGKILYEQYF. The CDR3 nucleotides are TGTGCCAGCAGCAACTTGGCAGGGAAAATTCTCTACGAGCAGTACTTC.

CDR3 protein: CASSLCVVGHRYSYEQYF. The CDR3 DNA follows: TGTGCCAGCAGTTTATGCGTCGTGGGACACAGATACTCCTACGAGCAGTACTTC. The rearrangement joins TRBV28 to TRBJ2-7; the D gene is possibly TRBD1 (6 bases). This CDR3 contains 18 residues. The V end was cut by 0 bases, the J end by 0 bases, with 18 bases between. Germline V lookup: CDR1 MDHEN, CDR2 SYDVKM.

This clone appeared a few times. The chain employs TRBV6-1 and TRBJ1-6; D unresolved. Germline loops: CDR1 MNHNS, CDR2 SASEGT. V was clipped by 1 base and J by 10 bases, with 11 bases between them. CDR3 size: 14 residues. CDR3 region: CASSEGASFSPLHF. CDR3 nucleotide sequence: TGTGCCAGCAGTGAAGGTGCGTCCTTCTCACCCCTCCACTTT.

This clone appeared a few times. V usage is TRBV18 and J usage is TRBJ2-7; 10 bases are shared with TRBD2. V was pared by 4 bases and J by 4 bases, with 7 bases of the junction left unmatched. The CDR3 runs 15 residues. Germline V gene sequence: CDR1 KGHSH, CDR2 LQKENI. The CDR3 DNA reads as TGTGCCAGCTCACTGTCTAGCGGGAGTATTTACGAGCAGTACTTC. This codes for CASSLSSGSIYEQYF.

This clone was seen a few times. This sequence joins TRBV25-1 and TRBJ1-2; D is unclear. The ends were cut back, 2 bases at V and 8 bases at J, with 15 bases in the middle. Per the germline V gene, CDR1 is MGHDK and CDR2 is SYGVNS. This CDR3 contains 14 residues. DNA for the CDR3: TGTGCCAGCAGTGAACGCCTAGGGAGGCAAGGCTACACCTTC. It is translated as CASSERLGRQGYTF.